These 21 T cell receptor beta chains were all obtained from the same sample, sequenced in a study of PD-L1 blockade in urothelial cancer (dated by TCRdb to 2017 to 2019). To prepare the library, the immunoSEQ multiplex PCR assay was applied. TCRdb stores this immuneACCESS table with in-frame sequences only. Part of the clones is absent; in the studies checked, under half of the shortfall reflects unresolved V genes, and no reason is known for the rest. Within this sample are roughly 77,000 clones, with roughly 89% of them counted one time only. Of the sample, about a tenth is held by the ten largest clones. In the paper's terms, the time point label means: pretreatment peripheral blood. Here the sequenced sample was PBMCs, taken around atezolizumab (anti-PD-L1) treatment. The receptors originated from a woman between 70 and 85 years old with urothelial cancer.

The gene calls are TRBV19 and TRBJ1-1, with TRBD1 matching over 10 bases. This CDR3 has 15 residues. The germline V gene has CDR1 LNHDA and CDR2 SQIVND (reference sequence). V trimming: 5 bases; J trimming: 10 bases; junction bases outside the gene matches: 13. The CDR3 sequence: CASSPFLTGGRGAFF. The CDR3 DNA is TGTGCCAGTAGTCCCTTCCTGACAGGGGGCAGAGGAGCTTTCTTT.

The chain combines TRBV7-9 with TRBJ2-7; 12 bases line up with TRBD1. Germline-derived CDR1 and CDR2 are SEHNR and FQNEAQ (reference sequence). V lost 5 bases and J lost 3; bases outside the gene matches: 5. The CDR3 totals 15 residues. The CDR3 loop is CASSGGQGAFYEQYF. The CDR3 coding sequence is TGTGCCAGCAGCGGGGGACAGGGGGCTTTCTACGAGCAGTACTTC.

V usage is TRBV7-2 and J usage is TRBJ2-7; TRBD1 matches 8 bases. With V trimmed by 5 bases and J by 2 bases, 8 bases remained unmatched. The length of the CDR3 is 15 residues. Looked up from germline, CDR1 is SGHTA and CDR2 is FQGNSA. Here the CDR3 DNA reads TGTGCCAGCAGCCCACACGGGACAGGCCCCTACGAGCAGTACTTC. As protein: CASSPHGTGPYEQYF.

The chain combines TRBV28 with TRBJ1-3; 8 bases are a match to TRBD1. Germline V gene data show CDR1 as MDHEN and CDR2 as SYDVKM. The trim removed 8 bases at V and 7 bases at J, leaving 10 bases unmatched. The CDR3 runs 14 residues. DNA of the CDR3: TGTGCCAGCTTCGACAGGGGAATCGGTAACACCATATATTTT. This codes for CASFDRGIGNTIYF.

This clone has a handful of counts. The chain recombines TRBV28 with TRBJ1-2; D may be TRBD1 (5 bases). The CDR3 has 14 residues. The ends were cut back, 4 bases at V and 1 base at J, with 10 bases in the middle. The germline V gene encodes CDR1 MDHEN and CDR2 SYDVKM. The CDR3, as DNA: TGTGCCAGCAGTTCCCCGGGGGTTAACTATGGCTACACCTTC. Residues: CASSSPGVNYGYTF.

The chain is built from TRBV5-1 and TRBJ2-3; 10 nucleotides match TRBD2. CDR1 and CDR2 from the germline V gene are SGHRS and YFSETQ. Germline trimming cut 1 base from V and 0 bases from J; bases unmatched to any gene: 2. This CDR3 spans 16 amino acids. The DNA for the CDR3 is TGCGCCAGCAGCTTGCTAGCGGGGGCTAGCACAGATACGCAGTATTTT. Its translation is CASSLLAGASTDTQYF.

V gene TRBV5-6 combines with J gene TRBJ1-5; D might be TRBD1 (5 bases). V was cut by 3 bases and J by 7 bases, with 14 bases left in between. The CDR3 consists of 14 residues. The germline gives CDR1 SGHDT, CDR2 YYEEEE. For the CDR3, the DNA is TGTGCCAGCAGCTCGGGACTAGTTGGCCAGCCCCAGCATTTT. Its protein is CASSSGLVGQPQHF.

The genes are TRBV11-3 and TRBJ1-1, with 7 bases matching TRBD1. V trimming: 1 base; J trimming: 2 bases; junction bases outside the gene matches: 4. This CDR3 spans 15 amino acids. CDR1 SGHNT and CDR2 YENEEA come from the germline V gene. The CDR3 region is CASSLGGTANTEAFF. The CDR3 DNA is TGTGCCAGCAGCTTAGGAGGGACAGCAAACACTGAAGCTTTCTTT.

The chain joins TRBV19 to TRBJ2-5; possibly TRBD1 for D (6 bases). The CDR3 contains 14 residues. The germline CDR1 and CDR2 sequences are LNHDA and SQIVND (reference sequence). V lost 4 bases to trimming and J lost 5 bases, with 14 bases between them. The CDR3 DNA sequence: TGTGCCAGTAGTAGTGGGCAGGGGTTTGAGACCCAGTACTTC. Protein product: CASSSGQGFETQYF.

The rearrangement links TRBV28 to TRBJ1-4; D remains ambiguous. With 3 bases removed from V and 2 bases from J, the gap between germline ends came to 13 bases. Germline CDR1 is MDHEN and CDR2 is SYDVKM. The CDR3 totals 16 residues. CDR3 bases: TGTGCCAGCAGTTTTGTCGGGATCGGGACTAATGAAAAACTGTTTTTT. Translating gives CASSFVGIGTNEKLFF.

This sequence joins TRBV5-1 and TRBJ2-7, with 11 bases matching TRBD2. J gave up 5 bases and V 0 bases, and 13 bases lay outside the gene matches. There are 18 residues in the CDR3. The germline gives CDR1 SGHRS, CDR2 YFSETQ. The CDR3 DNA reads TGCGCCAGCAGCTTGGCCATGGCTAGCGGGAGGAGGACTCACGAGCAGTACTTC. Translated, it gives CASSLAMASGRRTHEQYF.

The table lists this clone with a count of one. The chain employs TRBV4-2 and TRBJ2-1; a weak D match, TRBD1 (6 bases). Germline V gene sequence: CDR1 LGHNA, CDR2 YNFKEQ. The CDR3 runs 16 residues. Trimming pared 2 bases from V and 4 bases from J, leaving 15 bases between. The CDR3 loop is CASSQNPGEPYNEQFF. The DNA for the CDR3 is TGTGCCAGCAGCCAAAACCCAGGGGAACCTTACAATGAGCAGTTCTTC.

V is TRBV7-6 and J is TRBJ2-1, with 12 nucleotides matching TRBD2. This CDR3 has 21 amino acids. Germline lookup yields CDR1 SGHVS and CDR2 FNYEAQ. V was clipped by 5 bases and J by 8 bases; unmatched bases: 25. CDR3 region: CASSRRVPLRLAGASIDEQFF. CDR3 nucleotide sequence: TGTGCCAGCAGCCGTAGGGTCCCATTAAGACTAGCGGGAGCATCCATCGATGAGCAGTTCTTC.

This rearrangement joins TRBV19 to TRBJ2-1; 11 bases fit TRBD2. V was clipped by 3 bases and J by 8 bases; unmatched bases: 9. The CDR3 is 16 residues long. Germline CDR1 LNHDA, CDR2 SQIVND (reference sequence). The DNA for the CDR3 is TGTGCCAGTAGTATTTTTAGCGGGAGGGTCAGAGATGAGCAGTTCTTC. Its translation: CASSIFSGRVRDEQFF. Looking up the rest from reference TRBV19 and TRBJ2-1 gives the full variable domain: DGGITQSPKYLFRKEGQNVTLSCEQNLNHDAMYWYRQDPGQGLRLIYYSQIVNDFQKGDIAEGYSVSREKKESFPLTVTSAQKNPTAFYLCASSIFSGRVRDEQFFGPGTRLTVL.

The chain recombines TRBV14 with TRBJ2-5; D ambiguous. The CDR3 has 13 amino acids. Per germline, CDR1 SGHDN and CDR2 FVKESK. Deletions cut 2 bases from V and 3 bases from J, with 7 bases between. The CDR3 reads CASSQNLKETQYF. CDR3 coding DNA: TGTGCCAGCAGCCAAAATCTAAAAGAGACCCAGTACTTC. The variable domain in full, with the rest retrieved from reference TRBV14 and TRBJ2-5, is EAGVTQFPSHSVIEKGQTVTLRCDPISGHDNLYWYRRVMGKEIKFLLHFVKESKQDESGMPNNRFLAERTGGTYSTLKVQPAELEDSGVYFCASSQNLKETQYFGPGTRLLVL.

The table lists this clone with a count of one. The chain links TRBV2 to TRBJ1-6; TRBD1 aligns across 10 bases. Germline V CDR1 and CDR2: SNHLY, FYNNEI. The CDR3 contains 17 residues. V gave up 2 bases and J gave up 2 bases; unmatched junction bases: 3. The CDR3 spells CASSEWTGGPYNSPLHF. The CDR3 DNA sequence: TGTGCCAGCAGTGAATGGACAGGGGGTCCCTATAATTCACCCCTCCACTTT.

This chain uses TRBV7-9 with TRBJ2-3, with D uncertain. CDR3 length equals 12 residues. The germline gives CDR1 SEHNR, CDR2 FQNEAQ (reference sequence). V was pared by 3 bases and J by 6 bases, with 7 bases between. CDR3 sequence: CASSFASDTQYF. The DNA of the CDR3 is TGTGCCAGCAGCTTCGCGAGCGATACGCAGTATTTT.

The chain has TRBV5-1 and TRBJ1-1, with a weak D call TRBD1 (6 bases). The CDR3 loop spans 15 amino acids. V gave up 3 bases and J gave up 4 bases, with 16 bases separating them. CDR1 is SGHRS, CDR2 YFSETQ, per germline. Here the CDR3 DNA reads TGCGCCAGCAGCTGGGGCGGGGGGCGCGGCACTGAAGCTTTCTTT. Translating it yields CASSWGGGRGTEAFF.

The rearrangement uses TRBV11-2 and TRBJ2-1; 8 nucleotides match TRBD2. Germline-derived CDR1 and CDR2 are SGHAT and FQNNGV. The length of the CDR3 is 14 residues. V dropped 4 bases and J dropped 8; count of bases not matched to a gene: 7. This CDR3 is CASSWGLVLDEQFF. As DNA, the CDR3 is TGTGCCAGCAGCTGGGGACTAGTCCTCGATGAGCAGTTCTTC.

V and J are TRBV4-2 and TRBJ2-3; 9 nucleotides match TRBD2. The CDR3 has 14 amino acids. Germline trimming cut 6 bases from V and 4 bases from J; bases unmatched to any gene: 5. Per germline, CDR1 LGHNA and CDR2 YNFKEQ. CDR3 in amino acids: CASRDSGGADTQYF. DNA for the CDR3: TGTGCCAGCAGAGATAGCGGGGGCGCAGATACGCAGTATTTT.

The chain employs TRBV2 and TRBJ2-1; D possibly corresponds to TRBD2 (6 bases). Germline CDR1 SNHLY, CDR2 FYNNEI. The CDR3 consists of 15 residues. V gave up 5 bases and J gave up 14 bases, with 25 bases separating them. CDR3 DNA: TGTGCCAGCAGTAAAGACTCGAGCGGGTCATTAGTGAAGTTCTTC. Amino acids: CASSKDSSGSLVKFF. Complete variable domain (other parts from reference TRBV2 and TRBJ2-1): EPEVTQTPSHQVTQMGQEVILRCVPISNHLYFYWYRQILGQKVEFLVSFYNNEISEKSEIFDDQFSVERPDGSNFTLKIRSTKLEDSAMYFCASSKDSSGSLVKFFGPGTRLTVL.